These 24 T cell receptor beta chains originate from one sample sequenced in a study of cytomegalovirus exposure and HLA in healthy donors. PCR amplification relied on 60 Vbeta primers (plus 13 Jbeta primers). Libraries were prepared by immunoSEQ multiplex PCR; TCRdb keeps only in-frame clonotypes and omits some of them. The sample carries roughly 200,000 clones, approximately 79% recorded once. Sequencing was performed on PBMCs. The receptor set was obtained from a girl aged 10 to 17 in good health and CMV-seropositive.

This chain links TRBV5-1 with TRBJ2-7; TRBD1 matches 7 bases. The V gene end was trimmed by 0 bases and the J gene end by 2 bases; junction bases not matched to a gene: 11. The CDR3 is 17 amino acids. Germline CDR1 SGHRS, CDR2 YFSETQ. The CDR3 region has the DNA TGCGCCAGCAGCTTGGCCTTTCCGTTTGACAGGGCCTACGAGCAGTACTTC. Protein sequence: CASSLAFPFDRAYEQYF.

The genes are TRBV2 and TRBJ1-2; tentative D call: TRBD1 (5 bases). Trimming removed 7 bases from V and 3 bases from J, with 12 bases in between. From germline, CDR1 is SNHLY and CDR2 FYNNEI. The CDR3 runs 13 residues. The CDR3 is CASIRGIDYGYTF. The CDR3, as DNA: TGTGCCAGCATAAGGGGTATCGACTATGGCTACACCTTC.

This CDR3 reads CASSGGQALWYF. In DNA, the CDR3 is TGTGCCAGCAGTGGGGGACAGGCTCTATGGTACTTC. The gene calls are TRBV2 and TRBJ2-4, with 8 nucleotides matching TRBD1. J was trimmed by 15 bases and V by 4 bases; bases with no gene match: 8. Germline CDR1 and CDR2: SNHLY and FYNNEI. The CDR3 length is 12 residues.

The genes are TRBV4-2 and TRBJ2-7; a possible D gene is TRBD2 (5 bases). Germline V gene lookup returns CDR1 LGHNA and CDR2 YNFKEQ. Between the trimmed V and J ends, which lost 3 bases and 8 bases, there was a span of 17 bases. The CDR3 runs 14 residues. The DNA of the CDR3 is TGTGCCAGCAGCCAGGGCCCGGAGACTACGAAGCAGTACTTC. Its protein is CASSQGPETTKQYF.

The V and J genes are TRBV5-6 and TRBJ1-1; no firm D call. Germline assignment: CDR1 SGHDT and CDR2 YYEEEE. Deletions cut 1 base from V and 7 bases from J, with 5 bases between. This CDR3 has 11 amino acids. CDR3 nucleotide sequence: TGTGCCAGCAGCTTGCCCGGTGAAGCTTTCTTT. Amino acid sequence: CASSLPGEAFF.

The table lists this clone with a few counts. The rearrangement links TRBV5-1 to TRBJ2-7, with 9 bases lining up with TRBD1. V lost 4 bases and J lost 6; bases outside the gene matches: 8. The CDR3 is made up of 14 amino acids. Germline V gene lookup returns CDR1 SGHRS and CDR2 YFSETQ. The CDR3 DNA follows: TGCGCCAGCAGCCTTCGGACAGGGGATTCCGAGCAGTACTTC. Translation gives CASSLRTGDSEQYF.

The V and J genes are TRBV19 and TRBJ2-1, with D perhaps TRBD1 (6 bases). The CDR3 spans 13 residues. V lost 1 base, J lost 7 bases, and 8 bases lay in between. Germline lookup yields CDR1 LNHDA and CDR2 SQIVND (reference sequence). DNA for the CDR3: TGTGCCAGTAGTATAGGACAGGTTAATGAGCAGTTCTTC. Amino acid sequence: CASSIGQVNEQFF.

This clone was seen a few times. In DNA form, the CDR3 reads TGTGCCAGCGGGCGGACAGGGTACTATGGCTACACCTTC. Translation: CASGRTGYYGYTF. V and J are TRBV6-6 and TRBJ1-2, with 8 nucleotides matching TRBD1. CDR3 length: 13 residues. V lost 8 bases, J lost 3 bases, and 5 bases stayed unmatched. The V gene's germline CDR1 is MNHNY and CDR2 SVGAGI (reference sequence).

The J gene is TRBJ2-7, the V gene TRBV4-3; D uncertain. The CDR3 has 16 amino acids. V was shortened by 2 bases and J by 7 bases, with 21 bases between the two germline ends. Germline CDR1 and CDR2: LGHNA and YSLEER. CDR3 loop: CASSQPPPTHGEEQYF. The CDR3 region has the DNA TGCGCCAGCAGCCAACCCCCTCCGACCCACGGAGAGGAGCAGTACTTC.

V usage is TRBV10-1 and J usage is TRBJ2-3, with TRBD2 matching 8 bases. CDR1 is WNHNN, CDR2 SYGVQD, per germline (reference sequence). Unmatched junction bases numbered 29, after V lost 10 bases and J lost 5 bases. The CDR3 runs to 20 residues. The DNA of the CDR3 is TGCGCCATCCTCATCTGGGGGCGGGGGGTGATGATGGAGCTCAAAGATACGCAGTATTTT. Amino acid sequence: CAILIWGRGVMMELKDTQYF.

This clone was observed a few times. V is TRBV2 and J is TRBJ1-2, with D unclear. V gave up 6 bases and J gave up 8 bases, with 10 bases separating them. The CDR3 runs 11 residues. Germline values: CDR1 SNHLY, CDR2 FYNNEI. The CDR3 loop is CASRDPGGYTF. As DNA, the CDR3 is TGTGCCAGCAGGGACCCGGGGGGCTACACCTTC.

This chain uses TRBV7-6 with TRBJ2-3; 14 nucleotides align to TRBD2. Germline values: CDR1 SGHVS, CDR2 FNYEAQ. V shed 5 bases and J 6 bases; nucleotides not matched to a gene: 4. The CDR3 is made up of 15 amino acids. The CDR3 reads CASSLWTSGGDTQYF. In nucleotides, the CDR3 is TGTGCCAGCAGCCTCTGGACTAGCGGGGGGGATACGCAGTATTTT.

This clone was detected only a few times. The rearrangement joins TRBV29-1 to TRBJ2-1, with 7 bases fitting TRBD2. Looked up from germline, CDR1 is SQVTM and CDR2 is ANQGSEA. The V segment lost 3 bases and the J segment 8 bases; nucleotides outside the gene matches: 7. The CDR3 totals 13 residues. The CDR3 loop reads CSVEPGLGDEQFF. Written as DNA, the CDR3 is TGCAGCGTTGAGCCAGGACTAGGGGATGAGCAGTTCTTC.

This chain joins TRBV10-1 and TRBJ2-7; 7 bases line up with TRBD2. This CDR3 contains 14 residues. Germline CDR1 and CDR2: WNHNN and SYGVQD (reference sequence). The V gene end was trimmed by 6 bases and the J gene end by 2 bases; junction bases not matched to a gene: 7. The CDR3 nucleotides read TGCGCCAGCAGCCCCGGGAGGACAACCTACGAGCAGTACTTC. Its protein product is CASSPGRTTYEQYF.

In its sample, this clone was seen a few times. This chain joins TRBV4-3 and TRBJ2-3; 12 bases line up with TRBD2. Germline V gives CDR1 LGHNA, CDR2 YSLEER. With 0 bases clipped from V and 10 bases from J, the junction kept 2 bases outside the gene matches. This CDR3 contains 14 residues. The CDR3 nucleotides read TGCGCCAGCAGCCAAGATCTAGCGGGGGGGTCGCAGTATTTT. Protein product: CASSQDLAGGSQYF.

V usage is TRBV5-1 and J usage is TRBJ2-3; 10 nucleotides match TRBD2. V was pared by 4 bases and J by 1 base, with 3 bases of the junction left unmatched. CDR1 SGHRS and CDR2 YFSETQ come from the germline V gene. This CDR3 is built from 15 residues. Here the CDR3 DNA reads TGCGCCAGCAGCCCTACTAGCGGGGGCACAGATACGCAGTATTTT. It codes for CASSPTSGGTDTQYF.

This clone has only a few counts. The CDR3 is CASSGTRGGAEKLFF. CDR3 bases: TGTGCCAGCAGCGGCACCCGGGGGGGGGCTGAAAAACTGTTTTTT. J is TRBJ1-4 and V is TRBV6-1; TRBD1 might be the D (6 bases). The CDR3 contains 15 residues. The V and J ends lost 6 bases and 7 bases respectively, with 18 bases between them. The V gene's germline CDR1 is MNHNS and CDR2 SASEGT.

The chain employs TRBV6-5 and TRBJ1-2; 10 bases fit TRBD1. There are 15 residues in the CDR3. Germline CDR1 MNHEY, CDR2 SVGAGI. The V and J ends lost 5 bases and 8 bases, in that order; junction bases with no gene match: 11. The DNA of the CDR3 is TGTGCCAGCAGTGCTACCCCGGGACAGGGGAAAGGCTACACCTTC. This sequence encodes CASSATPGQGKGYTF.

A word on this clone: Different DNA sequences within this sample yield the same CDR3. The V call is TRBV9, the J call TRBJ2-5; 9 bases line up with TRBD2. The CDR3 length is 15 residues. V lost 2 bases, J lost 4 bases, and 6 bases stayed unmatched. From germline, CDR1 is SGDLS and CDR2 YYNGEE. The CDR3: CASSVDSGRGETQYF. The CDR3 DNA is TGTGCCAGCAGCGTGGATAGCGGGAGAGGAGAGACCCAGTACTTC.

CDR3 protein: CASSRDRGNTGELFF. DNA of the CDR3: TGCGCCAGCAGCCGGGACAGGGGGAACACCGGGGAGCTGTTTTTT. V gene TRBV5-1 combines with J gene TRBJ2-2; 10 bases align to TRBD1. With 4 bases clipped from V and 1 base from J, the junction kept 1 base outside the gene matches. CDR3 length: 15 amino acids. CDR1 and CDR2 from the germline V gene are SGHRS and YFSETQ.

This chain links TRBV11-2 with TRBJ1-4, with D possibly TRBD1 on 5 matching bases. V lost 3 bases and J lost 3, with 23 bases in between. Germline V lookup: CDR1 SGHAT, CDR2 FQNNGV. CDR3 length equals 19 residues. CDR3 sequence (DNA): TGTGCCAGCAGCTTTCGGCCGGACGGGGGGACGGCTTCTAATGAAAAACTGTTTTTT. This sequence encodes CASSFRPDGGTASNEKLFF. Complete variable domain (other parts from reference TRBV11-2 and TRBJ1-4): EAGVAQSPRYKIIEKRQSVAFWCNPISGHATLYWYQQILGQGPKLLIQFQNNGVVDDSQLPKDRFSAERLKGVDSTLKIQPAKLEDSAVYLCASSFRPDGGTASNEKLFFGSGTQLSVL.

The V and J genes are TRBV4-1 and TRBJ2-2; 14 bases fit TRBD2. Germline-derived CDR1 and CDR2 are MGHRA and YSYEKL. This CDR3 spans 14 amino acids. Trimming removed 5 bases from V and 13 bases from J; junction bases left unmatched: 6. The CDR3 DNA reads TGCGCCAGCAGCATGACTAGCGGGGGGGGTGGGCTGTTTTTT. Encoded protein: CASSMTSGGGGLFF.

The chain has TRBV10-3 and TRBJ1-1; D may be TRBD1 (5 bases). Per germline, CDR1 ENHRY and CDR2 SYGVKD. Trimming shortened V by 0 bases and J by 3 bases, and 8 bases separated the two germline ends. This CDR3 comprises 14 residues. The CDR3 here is CAISESSRDTEAFF. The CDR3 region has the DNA TGTGCCATCAGTGAGTCGAGCAGGGACACTGAAGCTTTCTTT.

The CDR3 DNA reads TGTGCCAGCAGCCCCCCGTCTAGCGGTGGTTTGGGTACGCAGTATTTT. Its protein product is CASSPPSSGGLGTQYF. The chain is built from TRBV7-2 and TRBJ2-3; 7 nucleotides agree with TRBD2. Per germline, CDR1 SGHTA and CDR2 FQGNSA. The V gene end was trimmed by 5 bases and the J gene end by 8 bases; junction bases not matched to a gene: 16. The CDR3 runs 16 residues.